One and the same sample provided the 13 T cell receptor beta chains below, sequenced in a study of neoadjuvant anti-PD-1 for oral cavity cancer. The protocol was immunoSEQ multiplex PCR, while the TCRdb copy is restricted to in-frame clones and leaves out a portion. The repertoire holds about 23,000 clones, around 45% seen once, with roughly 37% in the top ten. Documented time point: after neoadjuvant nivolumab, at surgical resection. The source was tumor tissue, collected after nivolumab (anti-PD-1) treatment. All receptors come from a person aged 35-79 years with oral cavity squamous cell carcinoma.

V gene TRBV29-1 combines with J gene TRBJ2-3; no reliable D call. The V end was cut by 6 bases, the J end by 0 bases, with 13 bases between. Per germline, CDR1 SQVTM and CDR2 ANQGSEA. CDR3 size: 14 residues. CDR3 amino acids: CSVSVVASTDTQYF. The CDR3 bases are TGCAGCGTCTCCGTTGTGGCTAGCACAGATACGCAGTATTTT.

CDR3 bases: TGTGCCAGCAGTTACGGGGGGGACCCCGTCGACGAGCAGTACTTC. Translating gives CASSYGGDPVDEQYF. This chain connects TRBV6-5 to TRBJ2-7, with 7 bases fitting TRBD2. The CDR3 consists of 15 residues. Trimming removed 2 bases from V and 5 bases from J; junction bases left unmatched: 9. Germline V gene data show CDR1 as MNHEY and CDR2 as SVGAGI.

The CDR3 DNA reads as TGTGCCAGCAGCCAAAATAGGGACCCCGGGGAGCTGTTTTTT. Translation: CASSQNRDPGELFF. The genes are TRBV7-2 and TRBJ2-2, with D perhaps being TRBD1 or TRBD2 (5 bases each). Trimming cost V 5 bases and J 6 bases, with 13 bases left between them. This CDR3 comprises 14 residues. Looked up from germline, CDR1 is SGHTA and CDR2 is FQGNSA.

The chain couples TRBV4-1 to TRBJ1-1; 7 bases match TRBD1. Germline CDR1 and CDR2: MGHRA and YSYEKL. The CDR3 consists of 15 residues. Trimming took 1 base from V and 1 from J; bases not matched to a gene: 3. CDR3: CASSQVDRENTEAFF. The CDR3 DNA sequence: TGCGCCAGCAGCCAAGTCGACAGGGAGAACACTGAAGCTTTCTTT.

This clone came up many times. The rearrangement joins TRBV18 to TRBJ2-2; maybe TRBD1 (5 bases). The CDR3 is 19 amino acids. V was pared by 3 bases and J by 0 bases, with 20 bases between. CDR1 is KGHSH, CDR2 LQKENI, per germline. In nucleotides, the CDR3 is TGTGCCAGCTCACCCAAATTGCGCCAGGGTAACTCGAACACCGGGGAGCTGTTTTTT. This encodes CASSPKLRQGNSNTGELFF.

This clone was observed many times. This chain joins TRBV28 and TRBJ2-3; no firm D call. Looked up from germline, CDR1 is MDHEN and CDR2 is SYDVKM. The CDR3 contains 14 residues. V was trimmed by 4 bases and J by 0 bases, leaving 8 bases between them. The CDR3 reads CASSSPDSTDTQYF. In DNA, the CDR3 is TGTGCCAGCAGTTCCCCGGACAGCACAGATACGCAGTATTTT.

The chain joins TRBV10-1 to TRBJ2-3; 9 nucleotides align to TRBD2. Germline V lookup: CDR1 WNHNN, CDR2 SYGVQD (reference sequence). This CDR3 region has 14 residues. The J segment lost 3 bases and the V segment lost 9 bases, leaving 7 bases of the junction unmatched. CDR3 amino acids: CASSSGAGTDTQYF. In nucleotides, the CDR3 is TGCGCCAGTTCTAGCGGGGCGGGTACAGATACGCAGTATTTT.

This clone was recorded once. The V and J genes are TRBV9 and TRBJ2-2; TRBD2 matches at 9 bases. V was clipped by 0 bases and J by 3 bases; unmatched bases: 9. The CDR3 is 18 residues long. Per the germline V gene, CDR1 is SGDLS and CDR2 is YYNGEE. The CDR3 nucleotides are TGTGCCAGCAGCGTAGCTACGTGGCGGGGGGGTCACACCGGGGAGCTGTTTTTT. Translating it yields CASSVATWRGGHTGELFF.

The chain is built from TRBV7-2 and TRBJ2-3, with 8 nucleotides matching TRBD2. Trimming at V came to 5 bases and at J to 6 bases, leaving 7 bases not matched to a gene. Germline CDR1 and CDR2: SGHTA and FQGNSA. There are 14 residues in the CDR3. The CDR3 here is CASSRGASGDTQYF. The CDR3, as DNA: TGTGCCAGCAGCCGAGGGGCTAGCGGGGATACGCAGTATTTT. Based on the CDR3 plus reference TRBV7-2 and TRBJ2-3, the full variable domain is GAGVSQSPSNKVTEKGKDVELRCDPISGHTALYWYRQSLGQGLEFLIYFQGNSAPDKSGLPSDRFSAERTGGSVSTLTIQRTQQEDSAVYLCASSRGASGDTQYFGPGTRLTVL.

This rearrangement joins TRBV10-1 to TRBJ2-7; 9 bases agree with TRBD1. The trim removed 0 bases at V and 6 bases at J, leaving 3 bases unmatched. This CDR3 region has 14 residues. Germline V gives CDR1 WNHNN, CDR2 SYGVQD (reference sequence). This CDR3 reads CASSESRQGGEQYF. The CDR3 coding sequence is TGCGCCAGCAGTGAGTCGCGACAGGGGGGCGAGCAGTACTTC.

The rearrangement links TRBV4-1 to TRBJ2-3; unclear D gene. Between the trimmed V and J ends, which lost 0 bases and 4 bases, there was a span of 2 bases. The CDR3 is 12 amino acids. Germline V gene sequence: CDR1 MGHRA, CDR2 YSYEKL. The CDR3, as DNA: TGCGCCAGCAGCCAAGACTCAGATACGCAGTATTTT. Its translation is CASSQDSDTQYF.

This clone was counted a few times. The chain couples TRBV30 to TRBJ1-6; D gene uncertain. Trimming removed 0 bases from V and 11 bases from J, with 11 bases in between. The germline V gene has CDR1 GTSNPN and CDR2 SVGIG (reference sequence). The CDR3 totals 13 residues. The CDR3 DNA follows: TGTGCCTGGAGTGTTACGGGTACCCCACCCCTCCACTTT. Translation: CAWSVTGTPPLHF.

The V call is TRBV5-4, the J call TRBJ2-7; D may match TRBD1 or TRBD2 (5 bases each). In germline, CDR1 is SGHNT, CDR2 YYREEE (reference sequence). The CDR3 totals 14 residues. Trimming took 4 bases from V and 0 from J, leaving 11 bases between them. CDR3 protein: CASSREGSSYEQYF. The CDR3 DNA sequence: TGTGCCAGCAGCCGAGAGGGGAGCTCCTACGAGCAGTACTTC.